This T cell receptor (beta chain) appears in the sequencing data of a study of blood T cells in healthy people across ages. Looked up from germline, CDR1 is LGHNA and CDR2 is YSLEER. The CDR3 has 15 amino acids. Trimming removed 3 bases at V and 2 bases at J, with 12 bases between. The individuals who served as donors were healthy Caucasians living in Russia, aged roughly 6 to 90. Through a sample-barcoded 5' primer and a J-beta primer mix, a second PCR was run for roughly 7 to 12 cycles. TCRdb itself ran the 5' RACE reads through MiXCR, one entry per CDR3 protein. Of roughly 730,000 distinct CDR3 sequences listed, roughly 56% are singletons.

This sequence originates from a man between 40 and 49 years old in good health. The sequencing sample was made of blood. The V call is TRBV4-3, the J call TRBJ2-3; maybe TRBD2 (6 bases). The CDR3 protein is CASSQSPGVTDTQYF. The CDR3 DNA sequence: TGCGCCAGCAGCCAGTCTCCGGGAGTCACAGATACGCAGTATTTT.